This TCR beta chain was documented in a study of shared T cell receptors in the human thymus. Only in-frame clones appear in the TCRdb table, and some are missing; sequencing was by immunoSEQ multiplex PCR. The sample carries hundreds of thousands of clones, roughly 90% recorded once. V shed 3 bases, J shed 2 bases, and the junction held 6 bases outside the gene matches. The CDR3 loop spans 16 amino acids. CDR1 and CDR2 from the germline V gene are SGHVS and FQNEAQ. These data were likewise used in another study, on human thymus T cells. That publication notes: Infants, healthy and Finnish, who were having corrective surgery for congenital heart defects served as donors. Resections removed during corrective heart surgery provided the thymus tissue used. Apparent bias marked the V and J gene usage of thymic and blood repertoires. Overlap was high between thymic repertoires from unrelated individuals, as reported in related research.

This TCR derives from a boy younger than two with a congenital heart defect. The sequenced sample was thymocytes. The genes are TRBV7-8 and TRBJ1-2; TRBD1 aligns across 10 bases. The CDR3 DNA follows: TGTGCCAGCAGCTTTAACCCGGGACAGGGGAACTATGGCTACACCTTC. Translation gives CASSFNPGQGNYGYTF.